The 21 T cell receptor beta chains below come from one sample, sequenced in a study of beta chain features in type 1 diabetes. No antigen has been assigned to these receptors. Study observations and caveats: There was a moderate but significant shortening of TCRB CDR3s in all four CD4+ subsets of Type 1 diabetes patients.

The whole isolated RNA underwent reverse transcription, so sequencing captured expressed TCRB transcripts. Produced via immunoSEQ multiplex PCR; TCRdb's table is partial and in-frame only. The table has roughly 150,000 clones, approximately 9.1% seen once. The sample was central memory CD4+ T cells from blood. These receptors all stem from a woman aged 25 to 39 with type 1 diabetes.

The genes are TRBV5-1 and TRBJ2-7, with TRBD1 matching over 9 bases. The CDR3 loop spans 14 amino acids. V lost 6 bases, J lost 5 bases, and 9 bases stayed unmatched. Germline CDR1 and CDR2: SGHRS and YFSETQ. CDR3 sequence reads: CASKIRDRDHEQYF. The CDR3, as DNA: TGCGCCAGCAAAATCCGGGACAGGGACCACGAGCAGTACTTC.

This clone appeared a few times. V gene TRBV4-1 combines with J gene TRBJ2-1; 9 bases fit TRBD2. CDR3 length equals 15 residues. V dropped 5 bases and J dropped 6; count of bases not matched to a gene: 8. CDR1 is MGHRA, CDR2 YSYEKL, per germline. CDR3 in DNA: TGCGCCAGCAGCGACACCGGGACTAGCTTCAATGAGCAGTTCTTC. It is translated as CASSDTGTSFNEQFF.

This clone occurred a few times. CDR3 sequence: CATRQGGGYTF. The CDR3 bases are TGTGCCACCCGACAGGGTGGAGGCTACACCTTC. The chain employs TRBV6-5 and TRBJ1-2; 7 bases fit TRBD1. CDR1 MNHEY and CDR2 SVGAGI come from the germline V gene. The trim removed 10 bases at V and 8 bases at J, leaving 7 bases unmatched. This CDR3 is 11 amino acids long.

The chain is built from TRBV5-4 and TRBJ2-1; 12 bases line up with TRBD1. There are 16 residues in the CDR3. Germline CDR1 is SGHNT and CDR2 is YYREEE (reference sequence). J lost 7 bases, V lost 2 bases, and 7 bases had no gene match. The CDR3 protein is CASSFGGQGARNEQFF. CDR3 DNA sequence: TGTGCCAGCAGCTTTGGGGGACAGGGGGCAAGAAATGAGCAGTTCTTC.

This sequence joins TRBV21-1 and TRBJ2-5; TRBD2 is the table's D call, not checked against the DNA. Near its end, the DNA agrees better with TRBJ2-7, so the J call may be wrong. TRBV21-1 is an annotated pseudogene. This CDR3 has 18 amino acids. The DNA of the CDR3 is TGTGCCAGCAGCAAATGGCCCCTCCGGGACTACCCCACCTGCGAGCAGTACTTC. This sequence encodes CASSKWPLRDYPTCEQYF.

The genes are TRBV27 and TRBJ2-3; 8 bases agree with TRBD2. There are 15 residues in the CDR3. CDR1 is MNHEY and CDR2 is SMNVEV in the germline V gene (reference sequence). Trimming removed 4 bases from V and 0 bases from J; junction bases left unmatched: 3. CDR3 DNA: TGTGCCAGCAGTTCCCCTAGCGGGAGCACAGATACGCAGTATTTT. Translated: CASSSPSGSTDTQYF.

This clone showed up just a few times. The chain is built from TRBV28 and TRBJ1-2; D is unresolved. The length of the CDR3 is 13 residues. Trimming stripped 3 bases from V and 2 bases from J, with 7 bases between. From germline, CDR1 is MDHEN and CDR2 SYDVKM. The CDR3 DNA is TGTGCCAGCAGTTTTTCAGTCAACTATGGCTACACCTTC. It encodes CASSFSVNYGYTF.

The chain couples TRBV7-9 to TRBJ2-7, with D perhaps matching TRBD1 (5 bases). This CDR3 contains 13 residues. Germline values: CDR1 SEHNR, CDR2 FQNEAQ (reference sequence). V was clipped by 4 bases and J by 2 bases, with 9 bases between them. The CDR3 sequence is CASSSQGPYEQYF. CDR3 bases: TGTGCCAGCAGCTCCCAGGGCCCCTACGAGCAGTACTTC.

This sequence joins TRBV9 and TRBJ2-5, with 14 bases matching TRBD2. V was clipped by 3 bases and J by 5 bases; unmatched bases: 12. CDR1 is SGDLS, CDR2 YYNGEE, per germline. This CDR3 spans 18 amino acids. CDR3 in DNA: TGTGCCAGCAGCGCACCCGGGACTAGCGGGAGCAGGAAGGAGACCCAGTACTTC. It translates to CASSAPGTSGSRKETQYF. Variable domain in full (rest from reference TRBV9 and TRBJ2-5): DSGVTQTPKHLITATGQRVTLRCSPRSGDLSVYWYQQSLDQGLQFLIQYYNGEERAKGNILERFSAQQFPDLHSELNLSSLELGDSALYFCASSAPGTSGSRKETQYFGPGTRLLVL.

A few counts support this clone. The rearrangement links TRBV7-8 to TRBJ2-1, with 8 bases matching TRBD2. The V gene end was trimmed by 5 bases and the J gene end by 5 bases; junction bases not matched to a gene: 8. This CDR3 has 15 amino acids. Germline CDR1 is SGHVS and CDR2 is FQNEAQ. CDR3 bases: TGTGCCAGCAGCCCTACGGGACTAGTAAACAATGAGCAGTTCTTC. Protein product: CASSPTGLVNNEQFF.

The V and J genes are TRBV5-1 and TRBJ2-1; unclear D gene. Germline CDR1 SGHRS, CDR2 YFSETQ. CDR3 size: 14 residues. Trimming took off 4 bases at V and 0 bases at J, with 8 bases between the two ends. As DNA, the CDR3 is TGCGCCAGCAGCGGAGCCACCTCCTACAATGAGCAGTTCTTC. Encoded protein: CASSGATSYNEQFF.

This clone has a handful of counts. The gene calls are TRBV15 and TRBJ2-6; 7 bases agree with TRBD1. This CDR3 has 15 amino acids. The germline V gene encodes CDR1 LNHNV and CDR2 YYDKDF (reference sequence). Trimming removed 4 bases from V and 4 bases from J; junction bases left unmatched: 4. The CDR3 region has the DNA TGTGCCACCAGCATACAGGGGTCCGGGGCCAACGTCCTGACTTTC. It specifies CATSIQGSGANVLTF.

The CDR3 DNA sequence: TGTGCCAGCAGTCAGGGCACGACCGCCTACGAGCAGTACTTC. Amino acids: CASSQGTTAYEQYF. The chain is built from TRBV27 and TRBJ2-7; the D gene is possibly TRBD1 (5 bases). CDR1 and CDR2 from the germline V gene are MNHEY and SMNVEV (reference sequence). This CDR3 is built from 14 residues. V was clipped by 5 bases and J by 2 bases, with 13 bases between them.

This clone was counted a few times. The CDR3, as DNA: TGTGCCAGCAGCTTATCACAGGGGCTGGATGAGCAGTTCTTC. Its translation is CASSLSQGLDEQFF. V and J are TRBV7-3 and TRBJ2-1; 7 nucleotides align to TRBD1. Trimming cost V 2 bases and J 8 bases; bases outside gene matches: 6. Germline V gene sequence: CDR1 SGHTA, CDR2 FQGTGA. CDR3 size: 14 residues.

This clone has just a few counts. The CDR3, as DNA: TGTGCCAGCAGCCAAGGCCCCAGGGGGGCAACTAATGAAAAACTGTTTTTT. This translates into CASSQGPRGATNEKLFF. V usage is TRBV4-2 and J usage is TRBJ1-4; 7 nucleotides match TRBD1. Germline V CDR1 and CDR2: LGHNA, YNFKEQ. The trim removed 1 base at V and 0 bases at J, leaving 5 bases unmatched. This CDR3 has 17 amino acids.

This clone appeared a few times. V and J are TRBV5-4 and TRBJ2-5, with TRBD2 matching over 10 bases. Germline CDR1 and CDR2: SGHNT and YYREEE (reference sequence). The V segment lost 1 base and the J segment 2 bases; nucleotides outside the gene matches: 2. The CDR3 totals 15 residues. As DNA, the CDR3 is TGTGCCAGCAGCTTGAGAGCGGGAGGGCAAGAGACCCAGTACTTC. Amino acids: CASSLRAGGQETQYF.

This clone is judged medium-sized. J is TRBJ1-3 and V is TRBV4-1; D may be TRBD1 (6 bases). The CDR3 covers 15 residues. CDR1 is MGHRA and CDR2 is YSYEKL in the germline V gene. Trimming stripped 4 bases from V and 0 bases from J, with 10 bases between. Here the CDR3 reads CASSRRTDSGNTIYF. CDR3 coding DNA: TGCGCCAGCAGCCGCCGGACAGACTCTGGAAACACCATATATTTT.

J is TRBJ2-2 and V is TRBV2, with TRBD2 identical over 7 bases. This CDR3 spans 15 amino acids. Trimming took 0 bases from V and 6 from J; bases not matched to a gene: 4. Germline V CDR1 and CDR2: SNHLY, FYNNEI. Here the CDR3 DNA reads TGTGCCAGCAGTGAAGCGCTTGGGGGGGCCGGGGAGCTGTTTTTT. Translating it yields CASSEALGGAGELFF. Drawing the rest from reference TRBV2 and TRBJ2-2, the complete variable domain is EPEVTQTPSHQVTQMGQEVILRCVPISNHLYFYWYRQILGQKVEFLVSFYNNEISEKSEIFDDQFSVERPDGSNFTLKIRSTKLEDSAMYFCASSEALGGAGELFFGEGSRLTVL.

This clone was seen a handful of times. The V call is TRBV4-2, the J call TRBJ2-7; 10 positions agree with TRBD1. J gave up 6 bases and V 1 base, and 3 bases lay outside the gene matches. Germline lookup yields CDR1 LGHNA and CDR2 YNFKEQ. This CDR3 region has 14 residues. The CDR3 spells CASSQVGQGSEQYF. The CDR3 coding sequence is TGTGCCAGCAGCCAAGTGGGACAGGGGAGCGAGCAGTACTTC.

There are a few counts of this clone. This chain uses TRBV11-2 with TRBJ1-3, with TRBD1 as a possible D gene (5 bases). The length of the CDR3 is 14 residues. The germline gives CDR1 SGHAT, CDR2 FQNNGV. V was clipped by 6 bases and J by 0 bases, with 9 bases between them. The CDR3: CASSLGLSGNTIYF. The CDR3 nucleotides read TGTGCCAGCAGTTTGGGGCTCTCTGGAAACACCATATATTTT.

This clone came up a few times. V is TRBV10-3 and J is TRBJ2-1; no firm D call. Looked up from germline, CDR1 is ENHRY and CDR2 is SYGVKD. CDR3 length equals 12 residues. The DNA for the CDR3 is TGTGGTGGGCGTGCTCAATACAATGAGCAGTTCTTC. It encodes CGGRAQYNEQFF.